This TCR beta chain was obtained from a study of T cell responses to AZD1222 COVID-19 vaccine. Study findings and constraints: Spike-specific TCR breadth and depth grew following two AZD1222 doses. Dominant at 160-218 and 743-854, vaccine-associated CD4 TCRs also spanned spike. Seropositive AZD1222 recipients at baseline numbered only six or seven.

Concerning this clone itself: Its antigen is unknown.

The data were produced by immunoSEQ multiplex PCR, yet TCRdb's version contains in-frame clones alone and is incomplete. The table shows about 100,000 clones, with around 90% occurring only once. The CDR3 covers 15 residues. Germline V gene sequence: CDR1 SGHKS, CDR2 YYEKEE (reference sequence). Trimming removed 4 bases at V and 2 bases at J, with 14 bases between. The sequence was obtained from an adult in good health. Material: peripheral blood, obtained on day 0 of AZD1222 vaccination. This chain joins TRBV5-5 and TRBJ2-3, with D perhaps TRBD1 or TRBD2 (5 bases each). The CDR3 region is CASSVGRSVTDTQYF. CDR3 nucleotide sequence: TGTGCCAGCAGCGTGGGACGCAGCGTCACAGATACGCAGTATTTT.